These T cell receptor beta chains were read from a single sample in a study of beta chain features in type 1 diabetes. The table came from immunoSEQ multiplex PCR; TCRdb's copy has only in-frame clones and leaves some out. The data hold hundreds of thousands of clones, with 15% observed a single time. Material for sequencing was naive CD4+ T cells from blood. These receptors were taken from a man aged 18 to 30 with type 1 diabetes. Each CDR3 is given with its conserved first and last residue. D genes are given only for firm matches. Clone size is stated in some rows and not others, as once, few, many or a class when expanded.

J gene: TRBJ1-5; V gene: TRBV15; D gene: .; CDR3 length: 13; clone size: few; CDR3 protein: CATSSVSNQPQHF; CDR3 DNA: TGTGCCACCAGCAGCGTTAGCAATCAGCCCCAGCATTTT
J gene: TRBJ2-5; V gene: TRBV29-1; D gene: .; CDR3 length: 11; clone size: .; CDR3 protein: CSVEPGETQYF; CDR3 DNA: TGCAGCGTTGAGCCCGGGGAGACCCAGTACTTC
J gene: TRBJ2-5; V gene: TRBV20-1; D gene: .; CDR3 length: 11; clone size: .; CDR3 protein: CSAPSVETQYF; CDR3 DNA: TGCAGTGCTCCCTCGGTAGAGACCCAGTACTTC
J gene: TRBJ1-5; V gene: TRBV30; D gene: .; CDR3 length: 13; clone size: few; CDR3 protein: CAWSGGSSQPQHF; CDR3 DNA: TGTGCCTGGAGCGGGGGGTCCAGTCAGCCCCAGCATTTT
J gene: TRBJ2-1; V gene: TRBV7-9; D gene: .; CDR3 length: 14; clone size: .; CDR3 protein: CASSRRGDWDEQFF; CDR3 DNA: TGTGCCAGCAGCCGCCGGGGTGACTGGGATGAGCAGTTCTTC
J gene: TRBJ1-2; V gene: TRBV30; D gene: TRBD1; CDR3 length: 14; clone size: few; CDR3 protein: CAWSRGQTVYGYTF; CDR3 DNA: TGTGCCTGGAGTAGGGGGCAGACTGTCTATGGCTACACCTTC
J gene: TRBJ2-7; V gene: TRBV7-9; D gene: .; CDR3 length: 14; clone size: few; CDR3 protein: CASSFLGATYEQYF; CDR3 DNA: TGTGCCAGCAGCTTTCTTGGGGCCACCTACGAGCAGTACTTC
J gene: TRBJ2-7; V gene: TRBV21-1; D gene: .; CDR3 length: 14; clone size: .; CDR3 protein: CASSMGGGTYEQYF; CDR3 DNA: TGTGCCAGCAGCATGGGCGGGGGTACCTACGAGCAGTACTTC
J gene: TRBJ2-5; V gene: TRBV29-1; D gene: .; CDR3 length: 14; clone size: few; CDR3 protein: CSVESWQNQETQYF; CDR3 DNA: TGCAGCGTTGAGTCGTGGCAGAACCAAGAGACCCAGTACTTC
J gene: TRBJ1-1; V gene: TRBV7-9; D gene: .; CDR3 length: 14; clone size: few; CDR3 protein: CASSPGRAHTEAFF; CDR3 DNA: TGTGCCAGCAGCCCGGGAAGGGCCCACACTGAAGCTTTCTTT
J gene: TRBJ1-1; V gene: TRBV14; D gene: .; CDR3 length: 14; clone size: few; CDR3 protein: CASSQAARDTEAFF; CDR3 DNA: TGTGCCAGCAGCCAAGCCGCCAGGGACACTGAAGCTTTCTTT
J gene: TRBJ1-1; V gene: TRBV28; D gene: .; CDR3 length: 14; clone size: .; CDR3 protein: CASSFGGLTTEAFF; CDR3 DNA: TGTGCCAGCAGTTTCGGGGGGCTGACCACTGAAGCTTTCTTT
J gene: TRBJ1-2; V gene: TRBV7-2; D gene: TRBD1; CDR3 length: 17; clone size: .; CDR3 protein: CAILMKGQGSVGDGYTF; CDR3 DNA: TGTGCCATCTTGATGAAGGGACAGGGTTCGGTTGGGGATGGCTACACCTTC
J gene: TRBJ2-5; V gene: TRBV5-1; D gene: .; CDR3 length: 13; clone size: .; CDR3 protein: CASSLTSLETQYF; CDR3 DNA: TGCGCCAGCAGCTTGACTAGCTTAGAGACCCAGTACTTC
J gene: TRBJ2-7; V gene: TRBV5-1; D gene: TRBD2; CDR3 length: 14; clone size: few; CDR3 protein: CASSRTSGSYEQYF; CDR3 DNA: TGCGCCAGCAGCAGGACTAGCGGGAGCTACGAGCAGTACTTC
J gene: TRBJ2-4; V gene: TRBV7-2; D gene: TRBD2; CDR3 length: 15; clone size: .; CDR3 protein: CASTPSGTRRHIQYF; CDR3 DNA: TGTGCCAGCACCCCTTCCGGGACTAGGAGGCACATTCAGTACTTC
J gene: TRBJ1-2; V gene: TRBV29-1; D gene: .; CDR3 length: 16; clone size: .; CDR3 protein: CSVDRVHLGPNYGYTF; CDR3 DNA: TGCAGCGTTGACAGGGTTCATTTGGGTCCGAACTATGGCTACACCTTC
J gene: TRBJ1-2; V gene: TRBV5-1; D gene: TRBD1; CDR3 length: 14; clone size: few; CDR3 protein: CASSLGDSKYGYTF; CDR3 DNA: TGCGCCAGCAGCTTGGGGGACAGTAAATATGGCTACACCTTC
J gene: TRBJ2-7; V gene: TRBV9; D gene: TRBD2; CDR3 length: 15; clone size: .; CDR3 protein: CASSVGLAGDYEQYF; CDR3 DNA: TGTGCCAGCAGCGTAGGGCTAGCGGGGGACTACGAGCAGTACTTC
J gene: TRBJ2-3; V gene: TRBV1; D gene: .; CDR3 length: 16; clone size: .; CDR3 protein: CTSSQDPRGSAGTQYF; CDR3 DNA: TGCACCAGCAGCCAAGATCCCCGGGGGTCGGCCGGTACGCAGTATTTT
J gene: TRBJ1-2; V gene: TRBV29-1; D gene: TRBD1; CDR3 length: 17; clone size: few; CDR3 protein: CSVEGRDRGYTNYGYTF; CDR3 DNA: TGCAGCGTTGAAGGCCGGGACAGGGGCTACACGAACTATGGCTACACCTTC
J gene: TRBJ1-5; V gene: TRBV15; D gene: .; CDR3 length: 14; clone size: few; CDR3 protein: CATSAIYSNQPQHF; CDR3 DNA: TGTGCCACCTCCGCGATCTATAGCAATCAGCCCCAGCATTTT
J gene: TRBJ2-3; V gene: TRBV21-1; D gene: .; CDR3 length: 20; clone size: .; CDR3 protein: CASSPRLAGGPGQGTDTQYF; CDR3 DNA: TGTGCCAGCAGCCCCCGACTAGCGGGAGGGCCGGGGCAGGGCACAGATACGCAGTATTTT
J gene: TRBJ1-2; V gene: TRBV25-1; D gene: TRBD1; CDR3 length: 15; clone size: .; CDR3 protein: CASSEAGRGDYGYTF; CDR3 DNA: TGTGCCAGCAGTGAAGCCGGCAGGGGGGACTATGGCTACACCTTC
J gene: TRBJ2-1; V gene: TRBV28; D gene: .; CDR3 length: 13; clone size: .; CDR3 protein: CASVSLSYNEQFF; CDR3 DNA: TGTGCCAGCGTAAGCCTATCCTACAATGAGCAGTTCTTC
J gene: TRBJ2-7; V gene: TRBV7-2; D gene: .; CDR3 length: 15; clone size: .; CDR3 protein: CASSPSRDTSYEQYF; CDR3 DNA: TGTGCCAGCAGCCCTTCCCGGGACACTTCATACGAGCAGTACTTC
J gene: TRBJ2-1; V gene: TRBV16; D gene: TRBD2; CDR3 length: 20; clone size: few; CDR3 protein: CASSPDPGLAGRWGYNEQFF; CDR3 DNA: TGTGCCAGCAGCCCCGACCCGGGACTAGCGGGAAGGTGGGGTTACAATGAGCAGTTCTTC
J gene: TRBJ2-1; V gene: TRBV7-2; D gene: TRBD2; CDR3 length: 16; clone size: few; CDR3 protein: CASSPRGSGGYNEQFF; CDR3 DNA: TGTGCCAGCAGCCCCAGAGGTAGCGGGGGCTACAATGAGCAGTTCTTC
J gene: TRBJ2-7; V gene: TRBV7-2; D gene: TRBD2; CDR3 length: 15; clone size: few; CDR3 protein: CASSLAPGTSPSAYF; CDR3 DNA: TGTGCCAGCAGCTTGGCCCCCGGGACTAGCCCCTCTGCGTACTTC
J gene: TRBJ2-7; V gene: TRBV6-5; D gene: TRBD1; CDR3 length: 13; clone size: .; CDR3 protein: CASSQDRGYEQYF; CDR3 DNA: TGTGCCAGCAGTCAGGACAGGGGATACGAGCAGTACTTC
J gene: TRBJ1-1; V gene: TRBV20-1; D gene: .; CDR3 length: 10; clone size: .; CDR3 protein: CSARTAEAFF; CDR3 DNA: TGCAGTGCTAGAACCGCGGAAGCTTTCTTT
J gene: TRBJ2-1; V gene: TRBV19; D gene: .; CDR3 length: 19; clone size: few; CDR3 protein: CASSLHLLDWRSSYNEQFF; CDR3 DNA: TGTGCCAGTAGTCTGCATCTCCTGGACTGGAGGAGCTCCTACAATGAGCAGTTCTTC
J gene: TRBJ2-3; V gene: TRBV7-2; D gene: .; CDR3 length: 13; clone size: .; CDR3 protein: CASSSQGADTQYF; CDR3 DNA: TGTGCCAGCAGCTCCCAGGGTGCAGATACGCAGTATTTT
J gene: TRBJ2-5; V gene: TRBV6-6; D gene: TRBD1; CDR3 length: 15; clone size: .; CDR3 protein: CASIRSPTGRETQYF; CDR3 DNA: TGTGCCAGCATTAGATCACCGACAGGGCGGGAGACCCAGTACTTC
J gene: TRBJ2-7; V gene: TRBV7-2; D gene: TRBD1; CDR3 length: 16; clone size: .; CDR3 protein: CASSQPGQGAYDEQYF; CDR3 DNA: TGTGCCAGCAGCCAACCTGGACAGGGGGCGTACGACGAGCAGTACTTC
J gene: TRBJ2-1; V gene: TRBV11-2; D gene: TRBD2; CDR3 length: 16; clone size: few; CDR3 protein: CASSRLAAISYNEQFF; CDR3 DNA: TGTGCCAGCAGCCGACTAGCGGCAATCTCCTACAATGAGCAGTTCTTC
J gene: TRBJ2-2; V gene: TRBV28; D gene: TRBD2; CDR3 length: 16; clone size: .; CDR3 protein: CASSTSGGPNTGELFF; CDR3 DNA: TGTGCCAGCAGTACTAGCGGGGGGCCCAACACCGGGGAGCTGTTTTTT
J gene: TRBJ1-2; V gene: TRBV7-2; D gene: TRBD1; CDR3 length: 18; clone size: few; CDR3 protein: CASSSIRDRGPRYYGYTF; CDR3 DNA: TGTGCCAGCAGCTCTATCCGGGACAGGGGGCCAAGATACTATGGCTACACCTTC
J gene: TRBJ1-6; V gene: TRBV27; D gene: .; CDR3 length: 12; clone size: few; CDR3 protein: CASSLRGSPLHF; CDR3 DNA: TGTGCCAGCAGCCTCAGGGGTTCACCCCTCCACTTT
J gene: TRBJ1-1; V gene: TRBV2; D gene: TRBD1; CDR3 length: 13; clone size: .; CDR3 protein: CARETGERTEAFF; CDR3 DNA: TGTGCCAGGGAGACAGGGGAAAGGACTGAAGCTTTCTTT
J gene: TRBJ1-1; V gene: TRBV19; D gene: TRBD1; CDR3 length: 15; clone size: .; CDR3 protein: CASMDRGRLRSEAFF; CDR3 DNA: TGTGCCAGCATGGACAGGGGTCGCCTGAGGTCTGAAGCTTTCTTT
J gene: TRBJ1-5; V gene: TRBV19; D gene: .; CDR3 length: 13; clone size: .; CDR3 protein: CASSPLSQGPQHF; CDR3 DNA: TGTGCCAGTAGTCCCCTCTCTCAGGGGCCCCAGCATTTT
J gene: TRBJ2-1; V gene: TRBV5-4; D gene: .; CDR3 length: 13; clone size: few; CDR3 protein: CASSLVGVDEQFF; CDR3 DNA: TGTGCCAGCAGCTTGGTAGGGGTAGATGAGCAGTTCTTC
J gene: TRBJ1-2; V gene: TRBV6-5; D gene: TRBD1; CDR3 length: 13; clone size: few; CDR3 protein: CASRPGTGYGYTF; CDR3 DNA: TGTGCCAGCAGACCCGGGACAGGCTATGGCTACACCTTC
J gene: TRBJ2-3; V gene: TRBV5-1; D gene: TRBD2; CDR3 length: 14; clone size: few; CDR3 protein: CASSFGLGTDTQYF; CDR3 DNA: TGCGCCAGCAGCTTTGGACTAGGAACAGATACGCAGTATTTT
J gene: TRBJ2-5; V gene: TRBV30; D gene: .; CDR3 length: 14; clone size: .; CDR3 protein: CAWSVLSGSETQYF; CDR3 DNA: TGTGCCTGGAGTGTACTTTCTGGTTCGGAGACCCAGTACTTC
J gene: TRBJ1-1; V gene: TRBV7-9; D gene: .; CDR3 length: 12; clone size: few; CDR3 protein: CASSLAAREAFF; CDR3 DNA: TGTGCCAGCAGCTTAGCGGCCCGTGAAGCTTTCTTT
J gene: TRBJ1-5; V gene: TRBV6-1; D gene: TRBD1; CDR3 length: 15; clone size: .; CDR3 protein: CASSEYGGQVGSQHF; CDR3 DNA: TGTGCCAGCAGTGAATATGGGGGACAGGTGGGGTCCCAGCATTTT
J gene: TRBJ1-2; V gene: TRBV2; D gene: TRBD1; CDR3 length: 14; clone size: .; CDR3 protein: CASSEETGGGGYTF; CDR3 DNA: TGTGCCAGCAGTGAGGAGACAGGGGGTGGAGGCTACACCTTC
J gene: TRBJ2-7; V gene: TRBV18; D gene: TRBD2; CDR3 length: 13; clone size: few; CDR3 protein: CASSPPVAGNQYF; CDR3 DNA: TGTGCCAGCTCACCACCCGTAGCGGGAAACCAGTACTTC
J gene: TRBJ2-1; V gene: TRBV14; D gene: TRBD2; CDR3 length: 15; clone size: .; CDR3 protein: CASSPPGGIYNEQFF; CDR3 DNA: TGTGCCAGCAGCCCGCCGGGAGGGATCTACAATGAGCAGTTCTTC
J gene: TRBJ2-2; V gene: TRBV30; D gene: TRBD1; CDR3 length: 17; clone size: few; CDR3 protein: CAWSRFASRDRHGELFF; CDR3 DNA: TGTGCCTGGAGCCGCTTCGCGTCCCGGGACAGACACGGGGAGCTGTTTTTT
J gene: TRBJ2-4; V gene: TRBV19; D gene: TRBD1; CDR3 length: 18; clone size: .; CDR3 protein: CASSIVWRTGVDKNIQYF; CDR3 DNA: TGTGCCAGTAGTATAGTGTGGAGGACAGGGGTTGACAAAAACATTCAGTACTTC
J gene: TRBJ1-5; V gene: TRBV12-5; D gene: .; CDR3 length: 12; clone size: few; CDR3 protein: CASGLNSRPQHF; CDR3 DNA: TGTGCTAGTGGTTTGAATTCGCGACCCCAGCATTTT
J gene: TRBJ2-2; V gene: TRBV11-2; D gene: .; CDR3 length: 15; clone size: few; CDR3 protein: CASSLEPGRAGELFF; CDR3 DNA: TGTGCCAGCAGCTTAGAACCGGGCAGGGCCGGGGAGCTGTTTTTT
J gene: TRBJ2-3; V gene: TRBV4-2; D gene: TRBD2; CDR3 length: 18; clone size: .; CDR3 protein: CASSQGAGTSGSFGTQYF; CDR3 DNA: TGTGCCAGCAGCCAAGGGGCCGGGACCAGCGGGAGTTTCGGTACGCAGTATTTT
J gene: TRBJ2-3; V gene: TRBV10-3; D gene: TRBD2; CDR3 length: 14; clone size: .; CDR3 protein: CAISPRGGWEPQYF; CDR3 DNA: TGTGCCATCAGCCCGCGGGGGGGCTGGGAGCCGCAGTATTTT
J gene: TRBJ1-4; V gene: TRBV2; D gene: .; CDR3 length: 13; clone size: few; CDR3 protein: CASRRGDNEKLFF; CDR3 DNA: TGTGCCAGCCGGAGAGGCGATAATGAAAAACTGTTTTTT